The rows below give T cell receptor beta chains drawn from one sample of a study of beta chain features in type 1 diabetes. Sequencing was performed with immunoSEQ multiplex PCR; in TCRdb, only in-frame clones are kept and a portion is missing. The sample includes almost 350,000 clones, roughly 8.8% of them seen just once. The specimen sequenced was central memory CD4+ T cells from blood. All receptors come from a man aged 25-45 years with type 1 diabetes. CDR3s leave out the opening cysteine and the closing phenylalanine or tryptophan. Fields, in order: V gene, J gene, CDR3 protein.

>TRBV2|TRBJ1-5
ASSELSAGNQPQH
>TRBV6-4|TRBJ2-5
ASSDLKLAGGQETQY
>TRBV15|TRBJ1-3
ATSGRDPIY
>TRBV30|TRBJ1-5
AWSVRGGQPQH
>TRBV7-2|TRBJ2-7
ASSPWTGTTYEQY
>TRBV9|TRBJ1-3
ASSVDSSAGNTIY
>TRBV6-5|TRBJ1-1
ASTLRVNTEAF
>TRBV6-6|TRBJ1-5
ASSGRGVDNQPQH
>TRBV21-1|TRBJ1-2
ASTPRQEGYGYT
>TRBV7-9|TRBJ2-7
ASSLVSQAEQY
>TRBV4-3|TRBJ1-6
ASSQDFGNSPLH
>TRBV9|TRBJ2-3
ASSVHLSSTDTQY
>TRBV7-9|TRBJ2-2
ASSRIRNTGELF
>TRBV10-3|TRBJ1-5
ASSESQPQH
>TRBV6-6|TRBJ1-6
ASRPGTGNSPLH
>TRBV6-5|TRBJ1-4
ASSFKWGEKLF
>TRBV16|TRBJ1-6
ASSLSESGVNSPLH
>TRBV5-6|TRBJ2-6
ASSLVTTGANVLT
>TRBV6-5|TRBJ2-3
ASSYTTTSGDTQY
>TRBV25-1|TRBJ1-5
ASSYSNQPQH
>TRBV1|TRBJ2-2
TSSQRAYRAGELF
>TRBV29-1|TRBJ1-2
SVEEAQGGYYGYT
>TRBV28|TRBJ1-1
ASSSRTFEAF
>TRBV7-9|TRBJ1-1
ASSLAAGTGNTEAF
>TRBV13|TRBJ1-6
ASSLRQGGSYNSPLH
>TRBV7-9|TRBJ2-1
ASSLVGRGANEQF
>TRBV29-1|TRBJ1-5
SVGSGRDDQPQH
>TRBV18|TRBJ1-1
ASSPQGGNTEAF
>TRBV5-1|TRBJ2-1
ASSFDHLGVNEQF
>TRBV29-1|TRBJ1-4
SVEKDSNEKLF
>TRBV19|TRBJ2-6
ASSPVWANVLT
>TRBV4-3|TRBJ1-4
ASSQGQRATNEKLF
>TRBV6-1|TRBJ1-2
ASTDSGQAYGYT
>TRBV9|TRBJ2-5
ASSVMFGAGETQY
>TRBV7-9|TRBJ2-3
ASSFSDRGMTDTQY
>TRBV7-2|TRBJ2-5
ASSLGGLAGDGPQY
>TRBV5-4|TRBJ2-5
ASSLRGGAETQY
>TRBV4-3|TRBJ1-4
ASSQMGWNNEKLF
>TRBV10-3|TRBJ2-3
AIGRAGVRTDTQY
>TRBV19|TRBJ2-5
ASSTGETQY
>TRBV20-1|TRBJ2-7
SAIFLDEQY
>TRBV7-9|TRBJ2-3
ASSPGTRTDTQY
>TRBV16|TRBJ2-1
ASSQRELPGEQF
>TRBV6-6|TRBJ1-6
ASSWTGLASPLH
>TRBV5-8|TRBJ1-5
ASSRGQIYNQPQH
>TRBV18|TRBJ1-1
ASSPKRTGVTEAF
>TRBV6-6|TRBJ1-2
ASTRTFTGYGYT
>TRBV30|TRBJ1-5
AWGRGSSNQPQH
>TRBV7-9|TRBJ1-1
ASSLNWNTEAF
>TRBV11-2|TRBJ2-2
ASSLGAGTWSGELF
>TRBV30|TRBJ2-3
AWRADRDRVITDTQY